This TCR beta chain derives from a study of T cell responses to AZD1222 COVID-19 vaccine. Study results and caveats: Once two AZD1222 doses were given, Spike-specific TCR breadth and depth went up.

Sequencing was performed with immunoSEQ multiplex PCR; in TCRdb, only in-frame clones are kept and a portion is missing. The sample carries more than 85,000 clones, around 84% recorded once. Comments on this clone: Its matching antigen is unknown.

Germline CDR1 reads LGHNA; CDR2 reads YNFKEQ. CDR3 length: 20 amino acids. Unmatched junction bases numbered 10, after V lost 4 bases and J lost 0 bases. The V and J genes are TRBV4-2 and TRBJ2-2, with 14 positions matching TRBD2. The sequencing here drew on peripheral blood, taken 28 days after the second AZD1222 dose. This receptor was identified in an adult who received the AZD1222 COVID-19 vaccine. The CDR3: CASSLERLAGGIANTGELFF. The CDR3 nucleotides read TGTGCCAGCAGCCTAGAACGACTAGCGGGGGGGATAGCGAACACCGGGGAGCTGTTTTTT.